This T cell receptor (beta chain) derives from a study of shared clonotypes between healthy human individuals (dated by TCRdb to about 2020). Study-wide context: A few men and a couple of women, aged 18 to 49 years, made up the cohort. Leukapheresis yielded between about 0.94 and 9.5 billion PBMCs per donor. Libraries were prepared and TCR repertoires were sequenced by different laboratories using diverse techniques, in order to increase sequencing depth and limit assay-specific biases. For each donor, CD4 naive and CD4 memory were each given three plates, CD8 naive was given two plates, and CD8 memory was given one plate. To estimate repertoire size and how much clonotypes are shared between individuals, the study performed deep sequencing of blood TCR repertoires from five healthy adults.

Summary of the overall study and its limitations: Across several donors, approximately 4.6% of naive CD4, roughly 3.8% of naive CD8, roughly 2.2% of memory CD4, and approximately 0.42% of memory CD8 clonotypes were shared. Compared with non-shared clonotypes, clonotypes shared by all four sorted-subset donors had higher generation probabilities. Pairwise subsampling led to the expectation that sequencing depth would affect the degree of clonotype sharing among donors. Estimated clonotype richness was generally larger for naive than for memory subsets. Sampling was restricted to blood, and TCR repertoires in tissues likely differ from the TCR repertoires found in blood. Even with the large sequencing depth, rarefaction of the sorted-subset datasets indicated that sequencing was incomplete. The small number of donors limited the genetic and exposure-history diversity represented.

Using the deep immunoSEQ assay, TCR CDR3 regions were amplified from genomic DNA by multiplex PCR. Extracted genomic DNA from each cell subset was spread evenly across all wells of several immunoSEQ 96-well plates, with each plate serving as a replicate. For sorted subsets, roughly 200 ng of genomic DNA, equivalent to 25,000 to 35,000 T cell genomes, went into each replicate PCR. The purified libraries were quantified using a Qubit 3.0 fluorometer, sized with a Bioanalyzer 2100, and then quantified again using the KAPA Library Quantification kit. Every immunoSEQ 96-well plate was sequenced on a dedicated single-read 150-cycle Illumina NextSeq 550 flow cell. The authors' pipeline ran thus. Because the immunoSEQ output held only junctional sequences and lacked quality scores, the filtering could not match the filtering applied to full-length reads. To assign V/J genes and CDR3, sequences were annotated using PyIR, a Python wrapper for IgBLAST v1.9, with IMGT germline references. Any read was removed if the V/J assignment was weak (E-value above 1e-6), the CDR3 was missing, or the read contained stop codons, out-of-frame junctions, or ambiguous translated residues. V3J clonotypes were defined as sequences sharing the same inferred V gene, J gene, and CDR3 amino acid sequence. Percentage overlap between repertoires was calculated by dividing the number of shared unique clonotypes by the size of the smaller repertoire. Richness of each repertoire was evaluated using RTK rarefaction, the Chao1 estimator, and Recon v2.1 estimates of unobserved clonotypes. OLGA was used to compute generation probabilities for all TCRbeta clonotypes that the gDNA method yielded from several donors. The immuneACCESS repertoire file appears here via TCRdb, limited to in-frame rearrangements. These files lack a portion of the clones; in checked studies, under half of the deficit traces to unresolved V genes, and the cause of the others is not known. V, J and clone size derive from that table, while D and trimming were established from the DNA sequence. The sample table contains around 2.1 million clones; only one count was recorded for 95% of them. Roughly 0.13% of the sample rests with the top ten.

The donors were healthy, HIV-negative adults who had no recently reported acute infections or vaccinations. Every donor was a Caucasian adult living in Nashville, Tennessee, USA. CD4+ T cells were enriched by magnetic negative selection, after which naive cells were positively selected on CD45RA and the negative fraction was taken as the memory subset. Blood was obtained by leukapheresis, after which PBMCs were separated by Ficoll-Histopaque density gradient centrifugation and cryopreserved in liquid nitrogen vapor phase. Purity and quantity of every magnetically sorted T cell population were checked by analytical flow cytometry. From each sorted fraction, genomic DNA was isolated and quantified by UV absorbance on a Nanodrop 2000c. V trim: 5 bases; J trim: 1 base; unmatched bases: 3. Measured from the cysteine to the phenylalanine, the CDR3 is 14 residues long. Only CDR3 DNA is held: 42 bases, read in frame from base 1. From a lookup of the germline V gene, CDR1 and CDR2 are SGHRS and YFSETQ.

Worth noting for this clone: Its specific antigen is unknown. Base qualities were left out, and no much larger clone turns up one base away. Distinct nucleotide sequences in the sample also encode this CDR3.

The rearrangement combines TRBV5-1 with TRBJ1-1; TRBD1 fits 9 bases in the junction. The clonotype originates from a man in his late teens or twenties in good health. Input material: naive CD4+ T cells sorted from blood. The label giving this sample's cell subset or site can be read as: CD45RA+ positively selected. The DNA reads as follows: TGCGCCAGCAGTCGGGACAGGGCGAACACTGAAGCTTTCTTT. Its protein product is CASSRDRANTEAFF.